This T cell receptor (beta chain) derives from a study of molecular identifiers for immune sequencing clone quantification. MiXCR was run by TCRdb on the PCR reads, yielding one entry per CDR3 protein. This table has about 640,000 distinct CDR3 sequences, 15% to 20% appearing once. The germline V gene encodes CDR1 GTSNPN and CDR2 SVGIG (reference sequence). Trimming removed 3 bases at V and 0 bases at J, with 8 bases between. This CDR3 is 13 amino acids long. This clonotype was recorded many times. Sequences were obtained from naive CD8+ T cells from blood, with Jurkat cell RNA spiked in. Subset given: FACS-sorted CD8+CD4-CCR7+CD45RA+ naive T cells. This TCR derives from a human donor in good health. Some libraries in this study had Jurkat cell RNA spiked in. The V and J genes are TRBV30 and TRBJ1-1; D not resolved. In DNA form, the CDR3 reads TGTGCCTGGAGCTGGGTCATGAACACTGAAGCTTTCTTT. Protein sequence: CAWSWVMNTEAFF.